Listed below are T cell receptor beta chains from one sample, sequenced in a study of CD8 T cells in ankylosing spondylitis. A single record per CDR3 protein comes from TCRdb applying MiXCR to the 5' RACE reads. The sample includes approximately 350,000 distinct CDR3 sequences, 20% seen only once; the top ten take approximately 14%. The sample comprised blood, either unsorted or a sorted T cell fraction (not recorded which). These receptors were taken from a male donor with ankylosing spondylitis or in good health (not recorded which). Each CDR3 is given with its conserved first and last residue. Fields, in order: CDR3 DNA, CDR3 protein, V gene, clone size, D gene, J gene. D genes are given only for firm matches. Some rows mark clone size as missing; the rest say once, few, many or name a class of expanded clone.

TGTGCCAGCAGCAACCGGGACGGGAGCTCCTACAATGAGCAGTTCTTC	CASSNRDGSSYNEQFF	TRBV7-9	.	.	TRBJ2-1
TGCAGTGCTAGAGATACGGCGGGAACGACTCACTACAATGAGCAGTTCTTC	CSARDTAGTTHYNEQFF	TRBV20-1	.	.	TRBJ2-1
TGCAGCGTTGATGGGGAACTAGCGGGGGCGTTGTTAGATACGCAGTATTTT	CSVDGELAGALLDTQYF	TRBV29-1	.	TRBD2	TRBJ2-3
TGTGCCAGCAGTTCGGACAGAAACTCCTACGAGCAGTACTTC	CASSSDRNSYEQYF	TRBV6-5	.	.	TRBJ2-7
TGTGCCAGCAGTTTATATGGCCTCTCTGGAAACACCATATATTTT	CASSLYGLSGNTIYF	TRBV12-3/TRBV12-4	few	.	TRBJ1-3
TGTGCCAGTAACAATTTAGCGGGGAGCTCGAACACCGGGGAGCTGTTTTTT	CASNNLAGSSNTGELFF	TRBV19	few	TRBD2	TRBJ2-2
TGTGCCAGCAGCCTGCAGGGGGCAGGGAGCAATCAGCCCCAGCATTTT	CASSLQGAGSNQPQHF	TRBV12-3/TRBV12-4	.	TRBD1	TRBJ1-5
TGTGCCAGCACCACTGGAGGTTACGAGCAGTACTTC	CASTTGGYEQYF	TRBV6-5	.	.	TRBJ2-7
TGCAGTGCCAGGGCATGGTCCTCCTACGAGCAGTACTTC	CSARAWSSYEQYF	TRBV20-1	.	.	TRBJ2-7
TGTGCCAGCAGCCCGGACTGGACCGTCACAGATACGCAGTATTTT	CASSPDWTVTDTQYF	TRBV7-8	.	.	TRBJ2-3
TGTGCCAGCAGCCTAGGTGGGACGGACGGACTGGGGCAGTACTTC	CASSLGGTDGLGQYF	TRBV11-2	few	.	TRBJ2-7